This T cell receptor beta chain was sequenced for a study of blood T cells in healthy people across ages. Trimming took off 4 bases at V and 2 bases at J, with 9 bases between the two ends. Per germline, CDR1 SGHTA and CDR2 FQGNSA. The CDR3 runs to 13 residues. Primers used in a second PCR of roughly 6 to 12 cycles were a sample-barcoded 5' primer and a J-beta primer mix. From the 5' RACE reads, TCRdb called clonotypes with MiXCR, one entry per CDR3 protein. The sample has over 1.5 million distinct CDR3 sequences, roughly 50% seen once. The V call is TRBV7-2, the J call TRBJ2-7; the D is unclear. What was sequenced was blood. The clonotype comes from a woman in her 40s in good health. The CDR3 nucleotides are TGTGCCAGCAGCTCCCGGGCCACCTACGAGCAGTACTTC. This translates into CASSSRATYEQYF.